A selection of T cell receptor beta chains follows, all from one sample in a study of T cells after yellow fever vaccination. One entry per CDR3 protein results from TCRdb running MiXCR on the 5' RACE reads. The table includes 100,000 to 150,000 distinct CDR3 sequences, 8% to 10% detected once. The input for sequencing was CD8+ T cells sorted from PBMCs, taken on the day of the yellow fever booster vaccination. The origin of the receptors is a man aged 18 to 30 who received the YFV17D yellow fever vaccine. The CDR3 runs from the conserved cysteine through the conserved F or W. A D gene is named only where the DNA matches it firmly. Clone size is stated in some rows and not others, as once, few, many or a class when expanded.

>few|TRBJ1-1|NA|TRBV5-6
CASSLWMNTEAFF
TGTGCCAGCAGCTTGTGGATGAACACTGAAGCTTTCTTT
>few|TRBJ2-7|NA|TRBV10-3
CAIGGDSDISYEQYF
TGTGCCATCGGGGGGGACAGCGATATTTCCTACGAGCAGTACTTC
>NA|TRBJ2-2|NA|TRBV9
CASSPSGTGELFF
TGTGCCAGCAGCCCCTCGGGGACCGGGGAGCTGTTTTTT
>NA|TRBJ1-1|NA|TRBV5-8
CASSPIRGENTEAFF
TGTGCCAGCAGCCCCATTAGGGGGGAGAACACTGAAGCTTTCTTT
>few|TRBJ2-1|NA|TRBV29-1
CSVEGGPPAGSYNEQFF
TGCAGCGTTGAGGGGGGCCCGCCGGCCGGGTCCTACAATGAGCAGTTCTTC
>once|TRBJ2-1|NA|TRBV5-1
CASSFGYNEQFF
TGCGCCAGCAGCTTCGGATACAATGAGCAGTTCTTC
>few|TRBJ2-7|TRBD2|TRBV3-1
CASSQGYGGAYEQYF
TGTGCCAGCAGCCAAGGGTACGGGGGGGCCTACGAGCAGTACTTC
>NA|TRBJ1-2|NA|TRBV7-2
CASSLLGGGFYGYTF
TGTGCCAGCAGCTTATTGGGGGGCGGATTCTATGGCTACACCTTC
>many|TRBJ2-3|TRBD2|TRBV7-8
CASSPGGTSGATQYF
TGTGCCAGCAGCCCGGGGGGGACTAGCGGAGCGACGCAGTATTTT
>many|TRBJ2-1|NA|TRBV27
CASSFGGFSNEQFF
TGTGCCAGCAGTTTTGGAGGATTCTCCAATGAGCAGTTCTTC
>few|TRBJ2-1|TRBD2|TRBV7-3
CASSSQGGIDNEQFF
TGTGCCAGCAGCTCGCAGGGAGGGATAGACAATGAGCAGTTCTTC
>NA|TRBJ1-1|NA|TRBV9
CASSVDGSSEAFF
TGTGCCAGCAGCGTAGACGGGAGCTCTGAAGCTTTCTTT
>few|TRBJ2-3|TRBD1|TRBV11-1
CASSPDRGLAGTDTQYF
TGTGCCAGCAGCCCCGACAGGGGGCTGGCGGGCACAGATACGCAGTATTTT
>few|TRBJ2-3|NA|TRBV6-2/TRBV6-3
CASSRPGDTQYF
TGTGCCAGCAGTCGTCCAGGAGATACGCAGTATTTT
>NA|TRBJ2-2|NA|TRBV5-1
CASSTGEPFTGELFF
TGCGCCAGCAGCACGGGGGAGCCCTTTACCGGGGAGCTGTTTTTT
>NA|TRBJ1-6|TRBD1|TRBV27
CASRPGTGVNSPLHF
TGTGCCAGCAGACCCGGGACAGGGGTCAATTCACCCCTCCACTTT
>few|TRBJ2-1|TRBD2|TRBV5-4
CASSLRDYRVF
TGTGCCAGCAGCCTCCGGGACTATAGGGTCTTC
>NA|TRBJ1-1|NA|TRBV7-2
CASRAWNTEAFF
TGTGCCAGCAGAGCCTGGAACACTGAAGCTTTCTTT
>few|TRBJ2-1|TRBD1|TRBV7-2
CASSYRDRGYNEQFF
TGTGCCAGCAGCTACCGGGACAGGGGGTACAATGAGCAGTTCTTC
>many|TRBJ2-1|TRBD1|TRBV5-1
CASSRTGMIQNEQFF
TGCGCCAGCAGCCGGACAGGTATGATCCAAAATGAGCAGTTCTTC
>few|TRBJ2-5|NA|TRBV10-2
CASSVKLRETQYF
TGCGCCAGCAGTGTGAAGCTTCGAGAGACCCAGTACTTC
>NA|TRBJ1-2|NA|TRBV29-1
CSIEIEGANYGYTF
TGCAGCATTGAAATTGAGGGCGCTAACTATGGCTACACCTTC
>many|TRBJ2-2|NA|TRBV7-9
CASRGWAGDTGELFF
TGTGCCAGCAGGGGCTGGGCAGGAGACACCGGGGAGCTGTTTTTT
>NA|TRBJ1-1|NA|TRBV4-3
CASSQARAPNTEAFF
TGCGCCAGCAGCCAAGCGCGGGCACCTAACACTGAAGCTTTCTTT
>NA|TRBJ2-7|NA|TRBV29-1
CSITTPSRTYEQYF
TGCAGCATTACCACACCATCGCGGACCTACGAGCAGTACTTC
>few|TRBJ2-5|NA|TRBV29-1
CSVEEENQETQYF
TGCAGCGTTGAAGAGGAGAACCAAGAGACCCAGTACTTC
>NA|TRBJ2-3|TRBD1|TRBV19
CASQGTEYDTQYF
TGTGCCAGTCAAGGGACAGAATACGATACGCAGTATTTT
>few|TRBJ2-6|TRBD1|TRBV27
CASRLTGTGDAGANVLTF
TGTGCCAGCAGATTAACCGGGACAGGGGATGCTGGGGCCAACGTCCTGACTTTC
>NA|TRBJ2-3|NA|TRBV7-6
CASSRETVTDTQYF
TGTGCCAGCAGCCGGGAAACTGTCACAGATACGCAGTATTTT
>NA|TRBJ1-2|NA|TRBV6-5
CASSYSKKYGYTF
TGTGCCAGCAGTTACTCCAAAAAGTATGGCTACACCTTC
>few|TRBJ2-7|NA|TRBV10-2
CASSDYRLNEQYF
TGCGCCAGCAGTGATTACCGTCTCAACGAGCAGTACTTC
>NA|TRBJ2-1|NA|TRBV5-4
CASSFGGSGEQFF
TGTGCCAGCAGCTTCGGTGGAAGCGGTGAGCAGTTCTTC
>many|TRBJ1-1|NA|TRBV7-3
CASSPNRNTEAFF
TGTGCCAGCAGCCCCAACCGGAACACTGAAGCTTTCTTT
>NA|TRBJ1-2|TRBD1|TRBV27
CASSLYRGRSVGYTF
TGTGCCAGCAGTTTGTACAGGGGGCGGTCGGTTGGCTACACCTTC
>many|TRBJ2-6|NA|TRBV7-9
CASSSRPAGANVLTF
TGTGCCAGCAGCTCAAGACCTGCCGGGGCCAACGTCCTGACTTTC
>NA|TRBJ1-1|NA|TRBV7-9
CAPRAGEAFF
TGTGCCCCTAGGGCGGGTGAAGCTTTCTTT
>NA|TRBJ2-2|TRBD1|TRBV19
CASSITTGTGSLGGELFF
TGTGCCAGTAGTATAACAACTGGGACAGGCTCCCTGGGCGGGGAGCTGTTTTTT
>NA|TRBJ2-1|TRBD2|TRBV3-1
CASSVGTSGGQLFF
TGTGCCAGCAGCGTCGGGACTAGCGGGGGCCAGCTGTTCTTC
>NA|TRBJ1-3|TRBD1|TRBV9
CASSGTGGAAGNTIYF
TGTGCCAGCAGCGGTACAGGGGGCGCCGCTGGAAACACCATATATTTT
>NA|TRBJ1-3|NA|TRBV10-2
CASRGGNTIYF
TGCGCCAGCAGGGGGGGAAACACCATATATTTT
>few|TRBJ2-5|TRBD1|TRBV11-2
CASRTGQETQYF
TGTGCCAGCAGGACAGGGCAAGAGACCCAGTACTTC
>many|TRBJ1-1|TRBD1|TRBV6-1
CASSEAPTGGTEAFF
TGTGCCAGCAGTGAAGCCCCCACAGGGGGCACTGAAGCTTTCTTT
>few|TRBJ1-1|NA|TRBV12-3/TRBV12-4
CASSLGETVNTEAFF
TGTGCCAGCAGTTTAGGGGAGACAGTGAACACTGAAGCTTTCTTT
>many|TRBJ2-2|NA|TRBV12-3/TRBV12-4
CASSFGGGTGELFF
TGTGCCAGCAGTTTCGGAGGCGGCACCGGGGAGCTGTTTTTT
>NA|TRBJ2-3|TRBD2|TRBV6-5
CASTKTSGGTDTQYF
TGTGCCAGCACCAAGACTAGCGGGGGCACAGATACGCAGTATTTT
>NA|TRBJ1-2|NA|TRBV20-1
CSARDLSAGRYGYTF
TGCAGTGCTAGAGATCTTTCCGCTGGGCGGTATGGCTACACCTTC
>few|TRBJ2-3|NA|TRBV4-1
CASSQDRDTDTQYF
TGCGCCAGCAGCCAAGATCGGGACACAGATACGCAGTATTTT
>NA|TRBJ2-6|NA|TRBV10-3
CAVRDGANVLTF
TGTGCCGTCAGGGATGGGGCCAACGTCCTGACTTTC
>few|TRBJ2-7|NA|TRBV6-5
CASVGVGWEQYF
TGTGCCAGCGTCGGAGTAGGGTGGGAGCAGTACTTC
>few|TRBJ2-7|NA|TRBV4-1
CASSQGGLSSYEQYF
TGCGCCAGCAGCCAAGGTGGACTTAGCTCCTACGAGCAGTACTTC
>few|TRBJ2-5|NA|TRBV5-1
CASNAPGSQGTQYF
TGCGCCAGCAATGCCCCAGGGTCCCAGGGGACCCAGTACTTC
>few|TRBJ2-3|TRBD1|TRBV7-9
CASSTTTGPSTDTQYF
TGTGCCAGCAGCACAACGACAGGGCCTAGCACAGATACGCAGTATTTT
>few|TRBJ2-5|NA|TRBV10-3
CAISESPREETQYF
TGTGCCATCAGTGAGTCTCCCCGGGAAGAGACCCAGTACTTC
>few|TRBJ2-5|NA|TRBV12-3/TRBV12-4
CASSPTTIGETQYF
TGTGCCAGCAGTCCCACTACTATTGGAGAGACCCAGTACTTC
>few|TRBJ2-3|TRBD2|TRBV6-5
CASSSRVAGSTDTQYF
TGTGCCAGCAGTTCCAGGGTAGCGGGGAGCACAGATACGCAGTATTTT
>NA|TRBJ2-2|NA|TRBV9
CASSAVRDWTGELFF
TGTGCCAGCAGCGCCGTCCGGGACTGGACCGGGGAGCTGTTTTTT
>NA|TRBJ1-4|NA|TRBV4-1
CASSQDNGEKLFF
TGCGCCAGCAGCCAAGATAACGGGGAAAAACTGTTTTTT
>few|TRBJ2-5|NA|TRBV27
CASSLGARGTQYF
TGTGCCAGCAGTTTAGGGGCTAGGGGGACCCAGTACTTC
>few|TRBJ2-1|NA|TRBV7-9
CASSLVYYNEQFF
TGTGCCAGCAGCTTGGTTTACTACAATGAGCAGTTCTTC
>many|TRBJ1-1|NA|TRBV7-6
CASSLADSDEAFF
TGTGCCAGCAGCTTAGCCGATTCGGATGAAGCTTTCTTT